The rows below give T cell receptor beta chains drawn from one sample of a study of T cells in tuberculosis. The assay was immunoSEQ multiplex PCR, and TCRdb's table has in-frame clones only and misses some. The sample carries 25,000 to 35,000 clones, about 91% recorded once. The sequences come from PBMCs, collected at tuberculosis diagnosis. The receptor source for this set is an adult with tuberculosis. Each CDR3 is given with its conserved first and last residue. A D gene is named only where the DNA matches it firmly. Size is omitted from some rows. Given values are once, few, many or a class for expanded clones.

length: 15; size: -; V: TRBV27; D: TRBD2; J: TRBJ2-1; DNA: TGTGCCAGCAGTTTCGGCGGGAGGGCCTCGAATGAGCAGTTCTTC; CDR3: CASSFGGRASNEQFF
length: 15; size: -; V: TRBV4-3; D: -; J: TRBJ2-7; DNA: TGCGCCAGCAGCCGGGAACAGGGCCCTGACTACGAGCAGTACTTC; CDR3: CASSREQGPDYEQYF
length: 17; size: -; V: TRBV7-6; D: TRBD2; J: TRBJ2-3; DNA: TGTGCCAGCAGCTTAGCGAGGGCTAGCGGATTCACAGATACGCAGTATTTT; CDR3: CASSLARASGFTDTQYF
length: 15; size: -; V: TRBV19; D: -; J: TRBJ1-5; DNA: TGTGCCAGTAGTATAGAGGACAGCGTAAAGTGGCCCCAGCATTTT; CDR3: CASSIEDSVKWPQHF
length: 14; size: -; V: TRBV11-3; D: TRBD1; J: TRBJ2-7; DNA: TGTGCCAGCAGCTTTTCCGGACAGGAAAACGAGCAGTACTTC; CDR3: CASSFSGQENEQYF
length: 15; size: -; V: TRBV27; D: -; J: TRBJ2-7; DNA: TGTGCCAGCAGTTCCGACATCCTCGGATCATACGAGCAGTACTTC; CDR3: CASSSDILGSYEQYF
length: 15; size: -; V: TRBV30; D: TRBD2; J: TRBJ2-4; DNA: TGTGCCTGGAAACTAGCGGACGGGGCCAAAAACATTCAGTACTTC; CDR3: CAWKLADGAKNIQYF
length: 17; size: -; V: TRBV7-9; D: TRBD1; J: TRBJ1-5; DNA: TGTGCCAGCAGCTTAGCGCATGCAGGGGGGTACAATCAGCCCCAGCATTTT; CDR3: CASSLAHAGGYNQPQHF
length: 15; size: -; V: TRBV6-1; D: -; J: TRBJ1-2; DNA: TGTGCCAGCAGTCCCCGGACACCCCGAGACTATGGCTACACCTTC; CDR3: CASSPRTPRDYGYTF
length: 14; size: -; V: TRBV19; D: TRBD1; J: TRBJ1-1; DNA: TGTGCCAGTAACCCCACAGGGGCGAACACTGAAGCTTTCTTT; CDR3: CASNPTGANTEAFF
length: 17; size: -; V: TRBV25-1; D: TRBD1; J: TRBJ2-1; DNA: TGTGCCAGCAGTGAATTTTTGGGACAGGGGGGAGACAATGAGCAGTTCTTC; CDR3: CASSEFLGQGGDNEQFF
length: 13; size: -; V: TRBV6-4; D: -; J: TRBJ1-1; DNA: TGTGCCAGCAGTGACGGGGCACTATCTGAAGCTTTCTTT; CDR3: CASSDGALSEAFF
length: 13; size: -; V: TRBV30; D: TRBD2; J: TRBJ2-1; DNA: TGTGCCGGTACTAGCGGGGGGGCCAATGAGCAGTTCTTC; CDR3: CAGTSGGANEQFF
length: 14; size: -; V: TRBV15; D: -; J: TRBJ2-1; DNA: TGTGCCACCAGCAGAGATCGGGGATTTGATGAGCAGTTCTTC; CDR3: CATSRDRGFDEQFF
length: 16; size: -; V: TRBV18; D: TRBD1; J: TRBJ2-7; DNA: TGTGCCAGCTCACCGACCCCCGGGACAGGGTCCGGCGAGCAGTACTTC; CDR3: CASSPTPGTGSGEQYF
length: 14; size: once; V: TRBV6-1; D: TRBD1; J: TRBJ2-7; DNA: TGTGCCAGCAGTGAAAACAGGGGTCCCTACGAGCAGTACTTC; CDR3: CASSENRGPYEQYF
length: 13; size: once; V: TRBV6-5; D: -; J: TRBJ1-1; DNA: TGTGCCAGCAGTTATAGTGCGGGCACTGAAGCTTTCTTT; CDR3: CASSYSAGTEAFF
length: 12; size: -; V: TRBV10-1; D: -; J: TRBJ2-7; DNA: TGCGCCCCGCGGCCCCCCCCCAGCGAGCAGTACTTC; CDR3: CAPRPPPSEQYF
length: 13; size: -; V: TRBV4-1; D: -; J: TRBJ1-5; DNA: TGCGCCAGCAGCCAAGGAGGAGATCAGCCCCAGCATTTT; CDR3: CASSQGGDQPQHF
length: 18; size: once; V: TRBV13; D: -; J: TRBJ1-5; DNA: TGTGCCAGCAGCTTAGGCCTAGGATCCGGCCGGGGCAATCAGCCCCAGCATTTT; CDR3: CASSLGLGSGRGNQPQHF
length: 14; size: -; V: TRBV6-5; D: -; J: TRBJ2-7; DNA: TGTGCCAGCGGGGGGGCGGGAGAGTCCTACGAGCAGTACTTC; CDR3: CASGGAGESYEQYF
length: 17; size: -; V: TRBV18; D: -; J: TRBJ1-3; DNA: TGTGCCAGCTCTCCCCCCCGTACAGGGAAGGTGGGAAACACCATATATTTT; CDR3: CASSPPRTGKVGNTIYF
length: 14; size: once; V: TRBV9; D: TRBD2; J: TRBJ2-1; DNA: TGTGCCAGCAGCGCGGGACTAGCGGGAGGGGGGCCGTTCTTC; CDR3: CASSAGLAGGGPFF
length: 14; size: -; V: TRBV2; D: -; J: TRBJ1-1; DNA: TGTGCCAGCAAGGTTACAGGGTGGGGCACTGAAGCTTTCTTT; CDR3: CASKVTGWGTEAFF
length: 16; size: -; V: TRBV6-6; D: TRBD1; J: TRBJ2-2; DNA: TGTGCCAGCAGTTACCCGGGACAGGGTCGGACCGGGGAGCTGTTTTTT; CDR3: CASSYPGQGRTGELFF
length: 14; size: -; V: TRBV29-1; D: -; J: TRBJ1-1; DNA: TGCAGCGTCGTGTGGGGGCACCAGAACACTGAAGCTTTCTTT; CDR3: CSVVWGHQNTEAFF
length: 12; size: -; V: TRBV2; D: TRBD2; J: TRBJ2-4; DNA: TGTGCCGGACTAGCGGGAGAAAACATTCAGTACTTC; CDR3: CAGLAGENIQYF
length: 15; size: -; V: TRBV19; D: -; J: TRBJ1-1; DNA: TGTGCCAGTAGTATGCAGGCAAGTTCGAACACTGAAGCTTTCTTT; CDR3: CASSMQASSNTEAFF
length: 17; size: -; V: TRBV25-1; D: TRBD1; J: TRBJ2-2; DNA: TGTGCCAGCAGTGATATTCCGGGACAGGGGAATACCGGGGAGCTGTTTTTT; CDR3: CASSDIPGQGNTGELFF
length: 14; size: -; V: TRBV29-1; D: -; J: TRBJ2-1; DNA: TGCAGCGCTGAGGGACTTCGGGCCTACAATGAGCAGTTCTTC; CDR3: CSAEGLRAYNEQFF